This TCR beta chain was recorded in a study of shared clonotypes between healthy human individuals. Notes on the study in general: Limitation of the genetic and exposure-history diversity represented came from the few donors.

This CDR3 has 15 residues. Germline V CDR1 and CDR2: MNHEY, SVGAGI. Trimming at V came to 6 bases and at J to 5 bases, leaving 8 bases not matched to a gene. A note on this clone: Its antigen is unknown.

Authors' processing steps: Junction-only sequences without quality scores were provided by ImmunoSEQ, so filtering was different. Produced via immunoSEQ multiplex PCR; TCRdb's table is partial and in-frame only. The DNA gave D and trimming, while V, J and clone size come from that table. The table records 2 million to 2.5 million clones, under 95% of them present only once. This sequence originates from a man aged 18 to 30 in good health. Some clones in this sample may be carry-over from other donors' samples. The rearrangement uses TRBV6-5 and TRBJ2-5; TRBD1 agrees at 11 bases. The material sequenced was naive CD4+ T cells from PBMCs. As for subset: CD45RA+ positively selected. The CDR3 sequence: CASRHRTGGWETQYF. CDR3 DNA sequence: TGTGCCAGCAGACATAGGACAGGGGGCTGGGAGACCCAGTACTTC.